This T cell receptor beta chain derives from a study of cytomegalovirus exposure and HLA in healthy donors. Everyone who donated was a healthy bone marrow donor. A multiplex PCR was run with 60 Vbeta primers and 13 Jbeta primers. Sequenced by immunoSEQ multiplex PCR; TCRdb stores in-frame clones only, minus some. The repertoire consists of fewer than 150,000 clones, with roughly three quarters occurring once and the leading ten covering less than 4%. The sequence was obtained from a man younger than 45 in good health and CMV-seronegative. Sequencing was carried out using PBMCs.

The CDR3 DNA reads TGCAGCGTTGAGTGGTCATCCGGACTAGCGGATTACAATGAGCAGTTCTTC. It yields the protein CSVEWSSGLADYNEQFF. The rearrangement uses TRBV29-1 and TRBJ2-1; 10 nucleotides line up with TRBD2. The germline CDR1 and CDR2 sequences are SQVTM and ANQGSEA. Losses at the gene ends were 3 bases for V and 4 bases for J; bases not matched to a gene: 12. The CDR3 loop spans 17 amino acids.